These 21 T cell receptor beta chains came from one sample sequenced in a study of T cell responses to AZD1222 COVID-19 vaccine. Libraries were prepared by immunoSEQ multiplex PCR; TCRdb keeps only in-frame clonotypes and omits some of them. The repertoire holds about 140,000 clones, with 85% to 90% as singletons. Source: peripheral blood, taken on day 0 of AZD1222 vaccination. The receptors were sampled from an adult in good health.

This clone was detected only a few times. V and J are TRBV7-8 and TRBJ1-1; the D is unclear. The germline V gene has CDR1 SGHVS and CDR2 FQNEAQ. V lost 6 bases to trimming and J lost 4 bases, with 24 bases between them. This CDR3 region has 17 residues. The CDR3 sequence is CASSPRRTHPRTTEAFF. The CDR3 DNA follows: TGTGCCAGCAGTCCTCGACGGACCCATCCACGGACCACTGAAGCTTTCTTT.

In DNA, the CDR3 is TGCGCCAGCAGCCAAGCGGCTAGCGGGGCCCTGGGGGAGCAGTTCTTC. It translates to CASSQAASGALGEQFF. V is TRBV4-1 and J is TRBJ2-1; 9 bases are a match to TRBD2. Per the germline V gene, CDR1 is MGHRA and CDR2 is YSYEKL. This CDR3 region has 16 residues. J lost 10 bases, V lost 1 base, and 11 bases had no gene match.

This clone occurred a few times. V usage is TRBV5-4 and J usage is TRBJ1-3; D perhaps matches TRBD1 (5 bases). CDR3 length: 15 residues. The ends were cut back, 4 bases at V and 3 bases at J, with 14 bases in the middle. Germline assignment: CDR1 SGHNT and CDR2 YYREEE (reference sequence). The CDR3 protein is CASSPTVTGGNTIYF. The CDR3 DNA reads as TGTGCCAGCAGCCCGACAGTGACGGGTGGAAACACCATATATTTT.

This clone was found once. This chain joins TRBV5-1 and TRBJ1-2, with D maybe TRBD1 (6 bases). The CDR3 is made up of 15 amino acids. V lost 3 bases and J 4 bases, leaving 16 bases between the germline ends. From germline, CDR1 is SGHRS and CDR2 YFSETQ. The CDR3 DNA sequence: TGCGCCAGCAGCTCCGGACAGTCCCGTGGCTATGGCTACACCTTC. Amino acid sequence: CASSSGQSRGYGYTF.

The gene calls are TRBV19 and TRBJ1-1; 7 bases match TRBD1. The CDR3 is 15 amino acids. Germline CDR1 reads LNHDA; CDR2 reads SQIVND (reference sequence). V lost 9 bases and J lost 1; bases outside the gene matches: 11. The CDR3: CASCMASGGNTEAFF. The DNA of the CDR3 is TGTGCCAGCTGTATGGCGTCAGGGGGGAACACTGAAGCTTTCTTT.

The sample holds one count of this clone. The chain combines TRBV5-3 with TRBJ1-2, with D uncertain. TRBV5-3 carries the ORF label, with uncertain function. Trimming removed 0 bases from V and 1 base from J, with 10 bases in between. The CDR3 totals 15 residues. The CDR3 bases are TGTGCCAGAAGCTTGGCAATTTTAGTTAACTATGGCTACACCTTC. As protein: CARSLAILVNYGYTF.

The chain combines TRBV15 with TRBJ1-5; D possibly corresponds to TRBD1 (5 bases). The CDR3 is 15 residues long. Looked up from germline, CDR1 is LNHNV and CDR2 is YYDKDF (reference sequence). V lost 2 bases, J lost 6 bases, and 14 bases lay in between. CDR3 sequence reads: CATSRNGTVIQPQHF. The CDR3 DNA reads TGTGCCACCAGCAGAAACGGGACGGTCATTCAGCCCCAGCATTTT. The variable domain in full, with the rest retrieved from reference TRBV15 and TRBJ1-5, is DAMVIQNPRYQVTQFGKPVTLSCSQTLNHNVMYWYQQKSSQAPKLLFHYYDKDFNNEADTPDNFQSRRPNTSFCFLDIRSPGLGDTAMYLCATSRNGTVIQPQHFGDGTRLSIL.

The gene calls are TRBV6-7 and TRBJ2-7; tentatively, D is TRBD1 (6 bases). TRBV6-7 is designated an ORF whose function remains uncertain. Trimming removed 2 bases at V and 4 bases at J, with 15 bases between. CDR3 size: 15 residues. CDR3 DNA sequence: TGTGCCAGCAGTTACCCGGAGGACAGAGAATACGAGCAGTACTTC. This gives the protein CASSYPEDREYEQYF.

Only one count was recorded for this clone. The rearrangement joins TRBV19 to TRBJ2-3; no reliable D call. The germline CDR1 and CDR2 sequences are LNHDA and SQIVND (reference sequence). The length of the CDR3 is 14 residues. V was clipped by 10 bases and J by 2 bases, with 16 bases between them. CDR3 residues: CATGVAFSTDTQYF. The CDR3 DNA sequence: TGTGCCACAGGCGTAGCCTTTTCCACAGATACGCAGTATTTT.

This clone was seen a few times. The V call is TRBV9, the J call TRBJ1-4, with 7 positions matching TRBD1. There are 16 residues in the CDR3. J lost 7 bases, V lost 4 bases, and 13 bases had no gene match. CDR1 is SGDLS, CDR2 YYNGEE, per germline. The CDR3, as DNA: TGTGCCAGCAGCAGTTCTACAGGGGTTCATCGTGAAAAACTGTTTTTT. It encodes CASSSSTGVHREKLFF.

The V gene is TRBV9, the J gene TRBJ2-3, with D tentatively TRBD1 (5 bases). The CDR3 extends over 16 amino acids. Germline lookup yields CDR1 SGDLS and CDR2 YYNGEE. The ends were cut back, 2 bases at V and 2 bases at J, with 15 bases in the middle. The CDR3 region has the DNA TGTGCCAGCAGCGTTGGGGCCCTGTCTTTCACAGATACGCAGTATTTT. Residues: CASSVGALSFTDTQYF.

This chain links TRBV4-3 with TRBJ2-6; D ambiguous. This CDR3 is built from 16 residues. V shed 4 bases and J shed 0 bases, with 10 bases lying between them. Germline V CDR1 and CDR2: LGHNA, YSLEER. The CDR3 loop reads CASSLQPRSGANVLTF. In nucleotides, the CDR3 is TGCGCCAGCAGCCTACAGCCCCGCTCTGGGGCCAACGTCCTGACTTTC.

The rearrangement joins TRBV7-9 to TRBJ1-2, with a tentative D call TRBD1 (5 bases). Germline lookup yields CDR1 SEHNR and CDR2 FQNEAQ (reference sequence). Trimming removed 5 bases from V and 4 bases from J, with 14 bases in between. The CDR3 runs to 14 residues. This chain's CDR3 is CASSIKGVPYGYTF. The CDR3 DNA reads TGTGCCAGCAGCATTAAAGGGGTCCCCTATGGCTACACCTTC.

CDR3 coding DNA: TGTGCCAGCAGTACCCCAGGGGGCAATCAGCCCCAGCATTTT. Residues: CASSTPGGNQPQHF. This chain connects TRBV6-5 to TRBJ1-5; D perhaps matches TRBD1 (6 bases). Deletions cut 5 bases from V and 2 bases from J, with 10 bases between. Per germline, CDR1 MNHEY and CDR2 SVGAGI. The CDR3 has 14 amino acids.

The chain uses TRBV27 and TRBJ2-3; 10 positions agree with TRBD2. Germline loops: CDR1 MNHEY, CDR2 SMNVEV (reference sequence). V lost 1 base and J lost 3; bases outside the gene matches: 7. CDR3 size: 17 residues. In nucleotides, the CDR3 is TGTGCCAGCAGTTTATTTAATCTAGCGGGAGTTACAGATACGCAGTATTTT. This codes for CASSLFNLAGVTDTQYF.

CDR3 protein: CASSPGLAGVRTGELFF. The CDR3 DNA reads as TGTGCCAGCAGTCCCGGACTAGCGGGAGTTCGGACCGGGGAGCTGTTTTTT. The chain has TRBV27 and TRBJ2-2; 13 nucleotides line up with TRBD2. In germline, CDR1 is MNHEY, CDR2 SMNVEV (reference sequence). Trimming cost V 5 bases and J 5 bases; bases outside gene matches: 8. This CDR3 has 17 residues.

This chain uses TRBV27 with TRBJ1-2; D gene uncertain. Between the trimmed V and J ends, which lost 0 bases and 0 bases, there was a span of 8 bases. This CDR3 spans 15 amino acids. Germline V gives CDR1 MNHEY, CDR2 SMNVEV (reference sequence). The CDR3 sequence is CASSLSVQANYGYTF. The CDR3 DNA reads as TGTGCCAGCAGTTTATCGGTCCAAGCTAACTATGGCTACACCTTC.

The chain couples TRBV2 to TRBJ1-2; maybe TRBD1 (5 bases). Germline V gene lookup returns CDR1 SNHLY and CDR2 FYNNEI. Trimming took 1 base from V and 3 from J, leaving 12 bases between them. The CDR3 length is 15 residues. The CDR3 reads CASSEGDDSYYGYTF. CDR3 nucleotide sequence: TGTGCCAGCAGTGAAGGCGACGACAGCTACTATGGCTACACCTTC.

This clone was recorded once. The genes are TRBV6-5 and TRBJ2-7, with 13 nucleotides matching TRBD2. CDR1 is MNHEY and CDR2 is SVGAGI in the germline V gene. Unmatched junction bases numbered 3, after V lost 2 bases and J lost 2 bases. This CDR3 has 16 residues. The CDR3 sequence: CASSYPGTSGTYEQYF. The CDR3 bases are TGTGCCAGCAGTTACCCCGGGACTAGCGGGACCTACGAGCAGTACTTC.

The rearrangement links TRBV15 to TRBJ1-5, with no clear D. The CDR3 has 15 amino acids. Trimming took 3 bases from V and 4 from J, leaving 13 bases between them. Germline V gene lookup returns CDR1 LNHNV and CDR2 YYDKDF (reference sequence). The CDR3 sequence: CATSSLQTFNQPQHF. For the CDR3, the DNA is TGTGCCACCAGCAGTCTCCAGACTTTTAATCAGCCCCAGCATTTT.

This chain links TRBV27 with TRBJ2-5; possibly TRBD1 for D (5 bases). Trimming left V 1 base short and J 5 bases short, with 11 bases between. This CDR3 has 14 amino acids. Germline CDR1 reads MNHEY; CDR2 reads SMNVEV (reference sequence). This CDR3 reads CASSLWGPSETQYF. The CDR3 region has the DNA TGTGCCAGCAGTTTATGGGGCCCATCCGAGACCCAGTACTTC.